The clone carrying this TCR beta chain was seen a single time. Trimming took 2 bases from V and 6 from J; bases not matched to a gene: 11. This CDR3 comprises 16 residues. Germline CDR1 reads SGHAT; CDR2 reads FQNNGV. The sample is drawn from a study of blood T cell repertoires in COVID-19. Study-level background: The United States, Italy and Spain were the sources of the acute and convalescent COVID-19 samples.

In the original analysis: Cell counts per sample came from amplifying reference gene primers. Profiling relied on immunoSEQ multiplex PCR, and the TCRdb table lists in-frame clones only, not all of them. V and J calls and clone size are as listed in that table; D and trimming were resolved from the DNA. This table has about 210,000 clones, 81% appearing once. The TCR was taken from a woman aged 50 to 60 with acute COVID-19. This chain uses TRBV11-2 with TRBJ1-2; TRBD1 agrees at 8 bases. The material sequenced was PBMCs or T cells enriched from blood (not recorded which). The CDR3 DNA reads TGTGCCAGCAGCTTAATTTCGGCAGGGGGCGCGGATGGCTACACCTTC. Translation: CASSLISAGGADGYTF.